Presented here are 7 T cell receptor beta chains from one specimen sequenced in a study of blood T cell repertoires in COVID-19. Libraries were prepared by immunoSEQ multiplex PCR; TCRdb keeps only in-frame clonotypes and omits some of them. The table records tens of thousands of clones, over 70% of them present only once. The material sequenced was peripheral blood. The receptors come from an elderly woman with acute or convalescent COVID-19.

The chain couples TRBV3-1 (or the pseudogene TRBV3-2) to TRBJ1-2, with TRBD1 matching over 7 bases. Germline-derived CDR1 and CDR2 are LGHDT and YNNKEL (reference sequence). V gave up 1 base and J gave up 1 base; unmatched junction bases: 6. This CDR3 is 16 amino acids long. The CDR3 spells CASSQGWGQSNYGYTF. For the CDR3, the DNA is TGTGCCAGCAGCCAAGGGTGGGGACAGAGTAACTATGGCTACACCTTC.

This clone was seen once. The chain joins TRBV19 to TRBJ2-2, with 8 bases fitting TRBD2. This CDR3 comprises 16 residues. J gave up 2 bases and V 8 bases, and 10 bases lay outside the gene matches. Germline CDR1 LNHDA, CDR2 SQIVND (reference sequence). The CDR3 spells CASRPQAGANTGELFF. The CDR3 DNA is TGTGCCAGTCGACCCCAAGCGGGGGCAAACACCGGGGAGCTGTTTTTT.

The gene calls are TRBV7-9 and TRBJ1-1; 8 nucleotides agree with TRBD1. V was clipped by 6 bases and J by 3 bases; unmatched bases: 6. This CDR3 has 14 residues. Germline CDR1 is SEHNR and CDR2 is FQNEAQ (reference sequence). The CDR3: CASRQGEGDTEAFF. CDR3 DNA: TGTGCCAGCAGACAGGGGGAGGGTGACACTGAAGCTTTCTTT.

Here the CDR3 reads CASSFYVSRHRANTEAFF. CDR3 sequence (DNA): TGTGCCAGCAGCTTTTACGTATCCCGACACAGGGCTAACACTGAAGCTTTCTTT. V gene TRBV11-2 combines with J gene TRBJ1-1; maybe TRBD1 (6 bases). Germline-derived CDR1 and CDR2 are SGHAT and FQNNGV. The ends were cut back, 3 bases at V and 2 bases at J, with 22 bases in the middle. The CDR3 is made up of 18 amino acids.

The J gene is TRBJ2-5, the V gene TRBV29-1, with D perhaps TRBD1 (5 bases). Trimming removed 0 bases at V and 4 bases at J, with 9 bases between. CDR1 and CDR2 from the germline V gene are SQVTM and ANQGSEA. The CDR3 consists of 13 residues. The CDR3 DNA follows: TGCAGCGTTGAAGAGGGTAGGGGAGAGACCCAGTACTTC. Translating gives CSVEEGRGETQYF.

This chain uses TRBV24-1 with TRBJ2-7; TRBD1 matches 10 bases. The CDR3 runs 14 residues. V lost 7 bases, J lost 6 bases, and 8 bases stayed unmatched. Germline CDR1 KGHDR, CDR2 SFDVKD. CDR3 DNA sequence: TGTGCCACCAGCCTGGGACAGGGGTTTGTCGAGCAGTACTTC. It is translated as CATSLGQGFVEQYF.

DNA of the CDR3: TGTGCCAGCTCGCCTAGCGGACAGTACAATGAGCAGTTCTTC. Protein sequence: CASSPSGQYNEQFF. The gene calls are TRBV18 and TRBJ2-1, with D perhaps TRBD2 (7 bases). This CDR3 contains 14 residues. Germline lookup yields CDR1 KGHSH and CDR2 LQKENI. Trimming stripped 6 bases from V and 4 bases from J, with 13 bases between. Full variable domain (outside the CDR3, taken from reference TRBV18 and TRBJ2-1): NAGVMQNPRHLVRRRGQEARLRCSPMKGHSHVYWYRQLPEEGLKFMVYLQKENIIDESGMPKERFSAEFPKEGPSILRIQQVVRGDSAAYFCASSPSGQYNEQFFGPGTRLTVL.